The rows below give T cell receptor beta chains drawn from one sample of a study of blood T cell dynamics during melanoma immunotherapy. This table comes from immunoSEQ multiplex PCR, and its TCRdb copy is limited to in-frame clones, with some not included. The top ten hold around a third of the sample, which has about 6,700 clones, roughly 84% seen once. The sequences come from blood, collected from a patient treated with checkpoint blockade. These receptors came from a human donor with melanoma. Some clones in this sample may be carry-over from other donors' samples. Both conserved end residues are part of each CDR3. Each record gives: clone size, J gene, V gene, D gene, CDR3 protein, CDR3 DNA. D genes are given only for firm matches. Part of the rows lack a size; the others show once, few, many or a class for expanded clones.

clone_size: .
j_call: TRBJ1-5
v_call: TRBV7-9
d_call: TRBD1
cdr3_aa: CASSLAGGRQPQHF
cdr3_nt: TGTGCCAGCAGCTTAGCAGGGGGCCGTCAGCCCCAGCATTTT

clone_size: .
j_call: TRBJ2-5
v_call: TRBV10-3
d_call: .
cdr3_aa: CASSSPLLEGGETQYF
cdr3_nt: TGTGCCAGCAGTTCCCCCCTACTAGAGGGTGGAGAGACCCAGTACTTC

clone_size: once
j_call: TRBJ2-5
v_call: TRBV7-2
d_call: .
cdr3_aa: CASADQGQIQETQYF
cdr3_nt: TGTGCCAGCGCCGACCAGGGACAAATTCAAGAGACCCAGTACTTC

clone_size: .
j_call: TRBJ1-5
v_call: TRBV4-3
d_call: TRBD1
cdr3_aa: CASSQDRQGGQPQHF
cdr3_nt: TGCGCCAGCAGCCAAGATAGACAGGGAGGTCAGCCCCAGCATTTT

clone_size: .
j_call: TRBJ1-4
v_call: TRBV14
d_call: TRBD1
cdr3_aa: CASSQAWTGVGEKLFF
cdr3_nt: TGTGCCAGCAGCCAGGCATGGACAGGGGTCGGTGAAAAACTGTTTTTT

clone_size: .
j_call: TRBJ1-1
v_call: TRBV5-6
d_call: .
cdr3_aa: CASSPPKAGNTEAFF
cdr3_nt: TGTGCCAGCAGCCCCCCTAAAGCGGGGAACACTGAAGCTTTCTTT

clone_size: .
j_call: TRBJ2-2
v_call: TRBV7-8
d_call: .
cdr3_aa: CASSLFRPNTGELFF
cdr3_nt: TGTGCCAGCAGCTTATTTCGACCGAACACCGGGGAGCTGTTTTTT

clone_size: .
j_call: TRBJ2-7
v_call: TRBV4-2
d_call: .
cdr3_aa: CASSQEGGFLFYEQYF
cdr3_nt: TGTGCCAGCAGCCAAGAAGGCGGGTTTCTATTCTACGAGCAGTACTTC

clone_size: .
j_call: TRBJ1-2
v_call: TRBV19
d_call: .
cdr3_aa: CASSESGDYGYTF
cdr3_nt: TGTGCCAGTAGTGAGTCAGGTGATTATGGCTACACCTTC

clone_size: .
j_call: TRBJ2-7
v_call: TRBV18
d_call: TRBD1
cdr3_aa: CASSQPGQSYEQYF
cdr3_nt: TGTGCCAGCTCCCAACCGGGACAGAGCTACGAGCAGTACTTC

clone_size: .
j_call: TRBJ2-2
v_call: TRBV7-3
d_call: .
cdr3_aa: CASSLGQGGELFF
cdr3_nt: TGTGCCAGCAGCTTGGGCCAGGGCGGGGAGCTGTTTTTT

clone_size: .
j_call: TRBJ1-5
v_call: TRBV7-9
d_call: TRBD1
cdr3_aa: CASSTWTGGAGNQPQHF
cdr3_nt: TGTGCCAGCAGCACCTGGACAGGGGGCGCCGGCAATCAGCCCCAGCATTTT

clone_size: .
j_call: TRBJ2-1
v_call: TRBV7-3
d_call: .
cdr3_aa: CASSPPGNNEQFF
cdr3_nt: TGTGCCAGCAGCCCCCCGGGTAACAATGAGCAGTTCTTC

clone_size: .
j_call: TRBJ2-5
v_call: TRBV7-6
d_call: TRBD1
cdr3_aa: CASSRRQGGETQYF
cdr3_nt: TGTGCCAGCAGCCGACGACAGGGGGGCGAGACCCAGTACTTC

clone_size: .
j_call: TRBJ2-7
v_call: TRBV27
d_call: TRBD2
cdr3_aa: CAPHSGGLYEQYF
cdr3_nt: TGTGCCCCCCATAGCGGGGGGTTATACGAGCAGTACTTC

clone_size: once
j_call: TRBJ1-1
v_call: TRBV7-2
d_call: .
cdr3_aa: CASSWRGGTEAFF
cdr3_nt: TGTGCCAGCAGCTGGAGGGGGGGCACTGAAGCTTTCTTT